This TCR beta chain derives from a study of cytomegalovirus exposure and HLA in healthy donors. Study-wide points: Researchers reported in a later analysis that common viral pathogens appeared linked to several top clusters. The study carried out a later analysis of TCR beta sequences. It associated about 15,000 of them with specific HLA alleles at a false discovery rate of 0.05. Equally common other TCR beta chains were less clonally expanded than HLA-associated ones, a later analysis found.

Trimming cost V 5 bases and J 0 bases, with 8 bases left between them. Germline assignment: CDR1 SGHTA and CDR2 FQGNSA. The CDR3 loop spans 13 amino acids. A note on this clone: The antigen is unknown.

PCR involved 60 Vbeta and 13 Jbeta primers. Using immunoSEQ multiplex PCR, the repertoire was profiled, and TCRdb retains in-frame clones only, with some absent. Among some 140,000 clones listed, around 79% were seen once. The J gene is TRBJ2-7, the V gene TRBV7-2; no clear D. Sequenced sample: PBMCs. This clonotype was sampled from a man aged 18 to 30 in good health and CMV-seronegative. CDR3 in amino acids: CASSPGRSYEQYF. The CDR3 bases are TGTGCCAGCAGCCCGGGTCGCTCCTACGAGCAGTACTTC.